The 31 T cell receptor beta chains below come from one sample, sequenced in a study of blood T cells in healthy people across ages. With a J-beta primer mix and a sample-barcoded 5' primer, a second PCR ran about 6 to 11 cycles. Each CDR3 protein gets one entry after TCRdb re-called the 5' RACE reads with MiXCR. The sample includes around 1,100,000 distinct CDR3 sequences, less than 45% of them seen just once. The sample was blood. These receptors all come from a man aged 18-30 years in good health.

This clonotype was detected only a few times. The chain joins TRBV7-9 to TRBJ2-5; 7 bases match TRBD1. Germline assignment: CDR1 SEHNR and CDR2 FQNEAQ (reference sequence). V lost 5 bases and J lost 1; bases outside the gene matches: 7. The CDR3 extends over 15 amino acids. As DNA, the CDR3 is TGTGCCAGCAGCAGGGACAGAATAAGCCAAGAGACCCAGTACTTC. Translating gives CASSRDRISQETQYF.

Comments on this clonotype: One end of the junction varies from germline; a read error may be responsible. The chain couples TRBV27 to TRBJ2-1, with 8 bases identical to TRBD1. The CDR3 sequence is 16 residues long. CDR1 and CDR2 from the germline V gene are MNHEY and SMNVEV (reference sequence). The CDR3: CASSLNPGQVGNKQFF. In DNA, the CDR3 is TGTGCCAGCAGTTTAAACCCGGGACAGGTGGGCAATAAGCAGTTCTTC.

This clonotype was seen a single time. The chain combines TRBV25-1 with TRBJ2-3; the match to TRBD2 covers 9 bases. The germline CDR1 and CDR2 sequences are MGHDK and SYGVNS. The CDR3 runs 13 residues. Trimming took 10 bases from V and 5 from J; bases not matched to a gene: 7. The CDR3 DNA reads TGTGCCACCCGGGGTAGCGGGGGAGATACGCAGTATTTT. It specifies CATRGSGGDTQYF.

The chain carries TRBV5-1 and TRBJ2-3; tentative D call: TRBD1 (6 bases). V was clipped by 0 bases and J by 2 bases, with 13 bases between them. The CDR3 length is 16 residues. Germline CDR1 and CDR2: SGHRS and YFSETQ. This CDR3 reads CASSLGRTAVTDTQYF. CDR3 bases: TGCGCCAGCAGCTTGGGACGGACAGCTGTCACAGATACGCAGTATTTT.

This sequence joins TRBV6-1 and TRBJ1-1; D perhaps matches TRBD1 (5 bases). CDR3 size: 13 residues. From germline, CDR1 is MNHNS and CDR2 SASEGT. Trimming took 7 bases from V and 3 from J, leaving 12 bases between them. The CDR3 nucleotides are TGTGCCAGCATGCCGACAGTCTACACTGAAGCTTTCTTT. Translated, it gives CASMPTVYTEAFF.

V gene TRBV27 combines with J gene TRBJ1-2; D not resolved. The CDR3 spans 14 residues. Trimming took off 0 bases at V and 8 bases at J, with 13 bases between the two ends. The V gene's germline CDR1 is MNHEY and CDR2 SMNVEV (reference sequence). The DNA of the CDR3 is TGTGCCAGCAGTTTATCTGCCGGGGTTGTCGGCTACACCTTC. The encoded protein is CASSLSAGVVGYTF.

This clonotype was counted a few times. This chain connects TRBV2 to TRBJ2-2; TRBD1 might be the D (6 bases). Germline V lookup: CDR1 SNHLY, CDR2 FYNNEI. This CDR3 has 14 residues. The ends were cut back, 2 bases at V and 7 bases at J, with 11 bases in the middle. The CDR3 loop is CASSEKRQVGELFF. The CDR3 DNA follows: TGTGCCAGCAGTGAAAAACGACAGGTCGGGGAGCTGTTTTTT.

In this sample, this clonotype turned up a few times. The rearrangement joins TRBV20-1 to TRBJ1-1; 10 nucleotides line up with TRBD1. The V gene end was trimmed by 6 bases and the J gene end by 6 bases; junction bases not matched to a gene: 4. This CDR3 has 12 residues. Germline assignment: CDR1 DFQATT and CDR2 SNEGSKA (reference sequence). The CDR3 DNA sequence: TGCAGTGCCGAGGACAGGGGGTCTGAAGCTTTCTTT. It encodes CSAEDRGSEAFF.

The rearrangement joins TRBV7-9 to TRBJ1-2; D is ambiguous. CDR3 length equals 15 residues. With 5 bases removed from V and 5 bases from J, the gap between germline ends came to 18 bases. Per the germline V gene, CDR1 is SEHNR and CDR2 is FQNEAQ (reference sequence). The CDR3 loop is CASSQPEASFYGYTF. Here the CDR3 DNA reads TGTGCCAGCAGCCAACCAGAGGCCTCCTTTTATGGCTACACCTTC.

This clonotype was observed a few times. This chain connects TRBV25-1 to TRBJ2-7; possible D gene TRBD1, 6 bases. The germline CDR1 and CDR2 sequences are MGHDK and SYGVNS. CDR3 size: 14 residues. V lost 2 bases and J 7 bases, leaving 15 bases between the germline ends. CDR3 amino acids: CASSEVTGSDEQYF. The CDR3 nucleotides are TGTGCCAGCAGTGAAGTAACAGGGTCGGATGAGCAGTACTTC.

This clonotype was seen more than once but under ten times. This rearrangement joins TRBV27 to TRBJ1-1; 8 bases align to TRBD1. Germline assignment: CDR1 MNHEY and CDR2 SMNVEV (reference sequence). V lost 6 bases and J lost 7; bases outside the gene matches: 7. The CDR3 has 13 amino acids. CDR3 nucleotide sequence: TGTGCCAGCAGCCAAGGGACAGGCCTTGAAGCTTTCTTT. Residues: CASSQGTGLEAFF.

In its sample, this clonotype was seen once. This sequence joins TRBV20-1 and TRBJ1-2; TRBD1 matches 9 bases. The CDR3 is made up of 15 amino acids. Germline V gives CDR1 DFQATT, CDR2 SNEGSKA (reference sequence). V dropped 0 bases and J dropped 4; count of bases not matched to a gene: 6. Written as DNA, the CDR3 is TGCAGTGCTAGAGATACAGGGGGCTTTGTCTATGGCTACACCTTC. Translating gives CSARDTGGFVYGYTF.

The chain has TRBV5-1 and TRBJ1-1, with a weak D call TRBD1 (5 bases). The ends were cut back, 0 bases at V and 1 base at J, with 10 bases in the middle. The germline V gene encodes CDR1 SGHRS and CDR2 YFSETQ. The CDR3 contains 15 residues. The CDR3 region has the DNA TGCGCCAGCAGCTTGGTGGGGGTGGGGAACACTGAAGCTTTCTTT. It codes for CASSLVGVGNTEAFF.

The gene calls are TRBV9 and TRBJ2-1; D uncertain. Looked up from germline, CDR1 is SGDLS and CDR2 is YYNGEE. Trimming took off 1 base at V and 3 bases at J, with 14 bases between the two ends. The CDR3 extends over 16 amino acids. In DNA, the CDR3 is TGTGCCAGCAGCGTAAATGAGGCCCACTACTACAATGAGCAGTTCTTC. Its protein is CASSVNEAHYYNEQFF.

J is TRBJ1-6 and V is TRBV28; D possibly corresponds to TRBD1 (6 bases). There are 15 residues in the CDR3. V was clipped by 5 bases and J by 10 bases, with 18 bases between them. Germline CDR1 reads MDHEN; CDR2 reads SYDVKM. The CDR3 here is CASSLTGNAKSPLHF. The CDR3 nucleotides read TGTGCCAGCAGTCTCACAGGGAATGCTAAGTCACCCCTCCACTTT.

This clonotype has more than one count but fewer than ten. The chain combines TRBV7-2 with TRBJ2-1; a weak D match, TRBD2 (6 bases). There are 14 residues in the CDR3. Looked up from germline, CDR1 is SGHTA and CDR2 is FQGNSA. Trimming took 6 bases from V and 7 from J, leaving 16 bases between them. The CDR3 loop is CASSLAGIRNEQFF. The CDR3 bases are TGTGCCAGCAGTCTCGCGGGAATCAGGAATGAGCAGTTCTTC.

J is TRBJ2-7 and V is TRBV19; no firm D call. The assigned J gene may be wrong: the sequence end matches TRBJ2-5 better. CDR3 size: 13 residues. Germline V lookup: CDR1 LNHDA, CDR2 SQIVND (reference sequence). CDR3 sequence reads: CASSISHRETQYF. DNA of the CDR3: TGTGCCAGTAGTATAAGCCACCGAGAGACCCAGTACTTC.

This clonotype was found a few times. The chain employs TRBV20-1 and TRBJ2-1; D is undetermined. The CDR3 has 13 residues. Germline V gene lookup returns CDR1 DFQATT and CDR2 SNEGSKA (reference sequence). V shed 6 bases and J shed 3 bases, with 12 bases lying between them. CDR3 residues: CSAKPNYYNEQFF. CDR3 DNA sequence: TGCAGTGCCAAGCCTAACTACTACAATGAGCAGTTCTTC.

This clonotype was recorded many times. The V gene is TRBV9, the J gene TRBJ1-2; D unclear. The CDR3 is 13 residues long. Trimming removed 0 bases at V and 0 bases at J, with 3 bases between. Germline loops: CDR1 SGDLS, CDR2 YYNGEE. CDR3 region: CASSVGSNYGYTF. CDR3 in DNA: TGTGCCAGCAGCGTAGGGTCTAACTATGGCTACACCTTC.

This clonotype was observed a handful of times. The rearrangement joins TRBV2 to TRBJ1-5; 8 positions agree with TRBD1. Germline CDR1 SNHLY, CDR2 FYNNEI. Trimming cost V 6 bases and J 0 bases; bases outside gene matches: 13. The CDR3 is 18 amino acids. The CDR3 region is CASRMDGTGADSNQPQHF. Written as DNA, the CDR3 is TGTGCCAGCAGGATGGACGGGACAGGAGCCGATAGCAATCAGCCCCAGCATTTT.

The chain combines TRBV5-1 with TRBJ1-5; TRBD1 matches 9 bases. Germline CDR1 SGHRS, CDR2 YFSETQ. The CDR3 has 14 residues. Germline trimming cut 7 bases from V and 4 bases from J; bases unmatched to any gene: 6. As DNA, the CDR3 is TGCGCCAGCTCGACAGGGGGAACAAATCAGCCCCAGCATTTT. It specifies CASSTGGTNQPQHF.

This clonotype has a handful of counts. V gene TRBV11-2 combines with J gene TRBJ2-7; tentatively, D is TRBD1 (6 bases). V lost 0 bases, J lost 3 bases, and 12 bases lay in between. CDR1 and CDR2 from the germline V gene are SGHAT and FQNNGV. The CDR3 totals 15 residues. The CDR3, as DNA: TGTGCCAGCAGCTTAGAGACCCGGGACATCTACGAGCAGTACTTC. Its protein product is CASSLETRDIYEQYF.

The chain uses TRBV20-1 and TRBJ2-7, with no clear D. Trimming left V 0 bases short and J 2 bases short, with 14 bases between. The CDR3 runs 15 residues. Germline V lookup: CDR1 DFQATT, CDR2 SNEGSKA (reference sequence). CDR3: CSARDMTPRPYEQYF. CDR3 nucleotides: TGCAGTGCTAGAGATATGACCCCTCGGCCCTACGAGCAGTACTTC.

This clonotype occurred a few times. The chain uses TRBV5-1 and TRBJ2-1; the D is unclear. The CDR3 totals 15 residues. Trimming removed 1 base from V and 6 bases from J, with 14 bases in between. The germline V gene has CDR1 SGHRS and CDR2 YFSETQ. CDR3 residues: CASSLWPRTVNEQFF. In DNA form, the CDR3 reads TGCGCCAGCAGCTTGTGGCCCCGGACCGTCAATGAGCAGTTCTTC.

The rearrangement joins TRBV6-6 to TRBJ2-3, with D possibly called TRBD1 or TRBD2 (6 bases each). This CDR3 spans 14 amino acids. The germline gives CDR1 MNHNY, CDR2 SVGAGI (reference sequence). With 9 bases removed from V and 1 base from J, the gap between germline ends came to 14 bases. The CDR3: CASETGGGTDTQYF. CDR3 in DNA: TGTGCCAGTGAAACCGGGGGCGGCACAGATACGCAGTATTTT.

The chain links TRBV6-5 to TRBJ2-7; TRBD1 matches at 9 bases. The CDR3 totals 15 residues. V was clipped by 2 bases and J by 4 bases; unmatched bases: 6. From germline, CDR1 is MNHEY and CDR2 SVGAGI. The DNA for the CDR3 is TGTGCCAGCAGTTACGGGACAGGGTCTTTGTACGAGCAGTACTTC. Its protein product is CASSYGTGSLYEQYF.

The V gene is TRBV20-1, the J gene TRBJ2-3; D is perhaps TRBD2 (5 bases). The germline V gene has CDR1 DFQATT and CDR2 SNEGSKA (reference sequence). With 3 bases removed from V and 11 bases from J, the gap between germline ends came to 9 bases. The CDR3 is 10 residues long. CDR3 sequence reads: CSASTRLQYF. The CDR3 nucleotides read TGCAGTGCTAGCACTAGATTGCAGTATTTT.

A few counts support this clonotype. The chain joins TRBV2 to TRBJ2-4; tentatively, D is TRBD2 (5 bases). The CDR3 runs 12 residues. The germline V gene encodes CDR1 SNHLY and CDR2 FYNNEI. The V and J ends lost 4 bases and 13 bases respectively, with 14 bases between them. DNA of the CDR3: TGTGCCAGCAGTGGCGATAGTGGGGAGCAGTACTTC. This encodes CASSGDSGEQYF.

A few counts support this clonotype. This chain connects TRBV9 to TRBJ1-5, with D uncertain. The CDR3 runs to 13 residues. V lost 0 bases and J lost 4, with 5 bases in between. CDR1 is SGDLS, CDR2 YYNGEE, per germline. The CDR3, as DNA: TGTGCCAGCAGCGTAGATTGGAATCAGCCCCAGCATTTT. As protein: CASSVDWNQPQHF. The whole variable domain, remainder taken from reference TRBV9 and TRBJ1-5, is DSGVTQTPKHLITATGQRVTLRCSPRSGDLSVYWYQQSLDQGLQFLIQYYNGEERAKGNILERFSAQQFPDLHSELNLSSLELGDSALYFCASSVDWNQPQHFGDGTRLSIL.

This clonotype was seen ten or more times. The V call is TRBV5-1, the J call TRBJ1-2; maybe TRBD1 (5 bases). Looked up from germline, CDR1 is SGHRS and CDR2 is YFSETQ. The CDR3 covers 15 residues. V lost 4 bases to trimming and J lost 4 bases, with 17 bases between them. CDR3 nucleotide sequence: TGCGCCAGCAGCCCCGAGTTCGGGGCCTTCTATGGCTACACCTTC. It is translated as CASSPEFGAFYGYTF.

On this clonotype itself: This may stem from a read error, because a much larger clone lies one nucleotide away. The chain couples TRBV20-1 to TRBJ2-5; 10 bases match TRBD2. The CDR3 sequence is 14 residues long. V was pared by 5 bases and J by 3 bases, with 6 bases of the junction left unmatched. Germline CDR1 reads DFQATT; CDR2 reads SNEGSKA (reference sequence). CDR3 sequence (DNA): TGCAGTGCTGGAGCGGGGGGGCTGAAAGAGACCCAGTACTTC. Protein: CSAGAGGLKETQYF.